This entry concerns a single TCR beta chain. Its antigen is not known. CDR3 length: 15 residues. With 5 bases clipped from V and 1 base from J, the junction kept 4 bases outside the gene matches. The germline V gene encodes CDR1 SEHNR and CDR2 FQNEAQ (reference sequence). This record comes from a study of CD39 and CD103 CD8 tumor-infiltrating T cells. Across the whole study: An ovarian cancer patient and two HNSCC patients had repertoire comparisons shown. Study conclusions and caveats: Blood and uninvolved lymph node rarely held DP TIL clonotypes.

At sample collection, these patients were off therapy. CD8+CD4-CD45RA- cells, CCR7-positive or negative, formed the memory CD8 sort. Here immunoSEQ multiplex PCR was the method, and the copy in TCRdb shows in-frame clones only, minus some. The sample carries over 15,000 clones, 75% to 95% recorded once. The chain carries TRBV7-9 and TRBJ2-5, with 10 bases that match TRBD1. Material for sequencing was CD8+ T cells sorted from blood. The subset was: total memory CD8 T cells (CD45RA-CCR7+/-) from blood or uninvolved lymph node. The sequence was collected from a human donor with head and neck squamous cell carcinoma. DNA of the CDR3: TGTGCCAGCAGCGTCGGGACAGGGGTCCAAGAGACCCAGTACTTC. Its protein is CASSVGTGVQETQYF.